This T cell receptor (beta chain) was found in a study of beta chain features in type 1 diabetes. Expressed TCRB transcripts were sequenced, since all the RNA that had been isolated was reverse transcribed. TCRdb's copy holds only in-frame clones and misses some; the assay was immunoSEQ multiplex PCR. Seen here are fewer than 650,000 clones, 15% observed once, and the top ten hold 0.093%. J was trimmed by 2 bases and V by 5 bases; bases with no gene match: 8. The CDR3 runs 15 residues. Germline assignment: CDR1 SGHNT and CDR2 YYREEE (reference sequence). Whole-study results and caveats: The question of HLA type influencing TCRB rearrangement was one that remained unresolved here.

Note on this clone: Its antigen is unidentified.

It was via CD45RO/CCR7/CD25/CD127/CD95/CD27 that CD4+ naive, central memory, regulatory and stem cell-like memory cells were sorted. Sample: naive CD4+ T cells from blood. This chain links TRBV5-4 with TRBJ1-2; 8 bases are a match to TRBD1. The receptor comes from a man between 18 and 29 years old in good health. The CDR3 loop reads CASRIGAGGNYGYTF. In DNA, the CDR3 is TGTGCCAGCAGAATCGGGGCAGGGGGCAACTATGGCTACACCTTC.